Each of the 21 T cell receptor beta chains below was sequenced from the same sample in a study of blood T cell repertoires in COVID-19. Sequencing was performed with immunoSEQ multiplex PCR; in TCRdb, only in-frame clones are kept and a portion is missing. In the table there are around 60,000 clones, roughly 90% of which are singletons. The sample taken for sequencing was peripheral blood. All receptors come from a man between 50 and 59 years old with active COVID-19.

V usage is TRBV7-2 and J usage is TRBJ2-3, with a weak D call TRBD2 (5 bases). With 7 bases removed from V and 2 bases from J, the gap between germline ends came to 13 bases. This CDR3 comprises 14 residues. Germline V gene sequence: CDR1 SGHTA, CDR2 FQGNSA. CDR3 DNA sequence: TGTGCCAGCAAAACCCGGGAAAACACAGATACGCAGTATTTT. Its translation: CASKTRENTDTQYF.

V usage is TRBV21-1 and J usage is TRBJ1-5; the table's D call, TRBD1, was not checked against the DNA. TRBV21-1 is a recognized pseudogene. This CDR3 has 15 amino acids. For the CDR3, the DNA is TGTGCCAGCAGATGGCCCAGATCCCGTCGTCAGCCCCAGCATTTT. It is translated as CASRWPRSRRQPQHF.

The chain joins TRBV19 to TRBJ1-2, with 9 bases aligning to TRBD1. The J segment lost 5 bases and the V segment lost 5 bases, leaving 12 bases of the junction unmatched. The germline CDR1 and CDR2 sequences are LNHDA and SQIVND (reference sequence). The CDR3 is 16 amino acids. The CDR3 reads CASSQNWDRARYGYTF. CDR3 nucleotide sequence: TGTGCCAGTAGTCAAAATTGGGACAGGGCGCGGTATGGCTACACCTTC.

This clone was seen only a few times. V and J are TRBV3-1 (or the pseudogene TRBV3-2) and TRBJ2-2; D not resolved. Germline V gene sequence: CDR1 LGHDT, CDR2 YNNKEL (reference sequence). The CDR3 spans 14 residues. The germline V and J ends were trimmed by 1 base and 4 bases, with 7 bases remaining between them. The CDR3 region has the DNA TGTGCCAGCAGCCAAGGGTGGGCCACCGGGGAGCTGTTTTTT. It codes for CASSQGWATGELFF.

Written as DNA, the CDR3 is TGTGCCAGCAGCCAACAGGGGACAGCCCCCAACAATGAGCAGTTCTTC. Translated: CASSQQGTAPNNEQFF. The V call is TRBV5-4, the J call TRBJ2-1; 7 bases line up with TRBD1. Trimming cost V 4 bases and J 5 bases; bases outside gene matches: 12. The CDR3 has 16 residues. Germline lookup yields CDR1 SGHNT and CDR2 YYREEE (reference sequence).

The chain recombines TRBV18 with TRBJ1-3; D unresolved. Trimming stripped 3 bases from V and 2 bases from J, with 8 bases between. This CDR3 has 14 residues. The V gene's germline CDR1 is KGHSH and CDR2 LQKENI. As DNA, the CDR3 is TGTGCCAGCTCACCGGACGGGGCTGGAAACACCATATATTTT. Protein sequence: CASSPDGAGNTIYF.

The gene calls are TRBV20-1 and TRBJ1-1; D may be TRBD1 (5 bases). V was cut by 3 bases and J by 5 bases, with 13 bases left in between. This CDR3 region has 13 residues. The V gene's germline CDR1 is DFQATT and CDR2 SNEGSKA (reference sequence). The CDR3 DNA reads as TGCAGTGCTAGTAAGCCAGGGAGGACTGAAGCTTTCTTT. This codes for CSASKPGRTEAFF.

This rearrangement joins TRBV2 to TRBJ1-2; 7 positions match TRBD1. V lost 6 bases and J lost 0; bases outside the gene matches: 4. The CDR3 runs 14 residues. Germline CDR1 is SNHLY and CDR2 is FYNNEI. Here the CDR3 DNA reads TGTGCCAGCAGAACAGGGGCTACTAACTATGGCTACACCTTC. Translating gives CASRTGATNYGYTF.

The rearrangement joins TRBV2 to TRBJ2-3; 14 bases line up with TRBD2. Germline V CDR1 and CDR2: SNHLY, FYNNEI. This CDR3 contains 18 residues. With 5 bases clipped from V and 1 base from J, the junction kept 8 bases outside the gene matches. The DNA for the CDR3 is TGTGCCAGCAGTTGGGGACTAGCGGGGGAAAGGGGCACAGATACGCAGTATTTT. Encoded protein: CASSWGLAGERGTDTQYF.

The chain joins TRBV19 to TRBJ2-1; TRBD1 is a possible D gene (6 bases). The germline V and J ends were trimmed by 9 bases and 7 bases, with 16 bases remaining between them. The germline gives CDR1 LNHDA, CDR2 SQIVND (reference sequence). The CDR3 extends over 13 amino acids. CDR3 in DNA: TGTGCCAGCAGACAGGTTGCTGGGAATGAGCAGTTCTTC. Protein: CASRQVAGNEQFF.

The V and J genes are TRBV3-1 (or the pseudogene TRBV3-2) and TRBJ2-1, with 12 positions matching TRBD2. J was trimmed by 5 bases and V by 6 bases; bases with no gene match: 2. The CDR3 loop spans 14 amino acids. Per germline, CDR1 LGHDT and CDR2 YNNKEL (reference sequence). CDR3 sequence: CASSRTSGDNEQFF. In DNA, the CDR3 is TGTGCCAGCAGTCGGACTAGCGGGGACAATGAGCAGTTCTTC.

This clone was recorded once. This sequence joins TRBV5-6 and TRBJ2-1; a possible D gene is TRBD1 (5 bases). V dropped 0 bases and J dropped 0 bases, with 7 bases sitting between them. The CDR3 sequence is 15 residues long. Germline V gene sequence: CDR1 SGHDT, CDR2 YYEEEE. The CDR3 here is CASSLDRSSYNEQFF. CDR3 DNA sequence: TGTGCCAGCAGCTTGGACAGGAGCTCCTACAATGAGCAGTTCTTC.

The chain joins TRBV11-2 to TRBJ2-7; 7 bases align to TRBD2. V lost 0 bases, J lost 1 base, and 3 bases stayed unmatched. The CDR3 has 15 amino acids. CDR1 and CDR2 from the germline V gene are SGHAT and FQNNGV. The CDR3 is CASSLEGGVSYEQYF. The CDR3 coding sequence is TGTGCCAGCAGCTTAGAGGGGGGGGTATCCTACGAGCAGTACTTC.

The J gene is TRBJ2-7, the V gene TRBV2; tentative D call: TRBD2 (7 bases). Trimming took off 7 bases at V and 6 bases at J, with 16 bases between the two ends. The CDR3 runs 13 residues. Germline V gene lookup returns CDR1 SNHLY and CDR2 FYNNEI. CDR3 sequence (DNA): TGTGCCAGCATGGGGGGGGCAGGTGGCGAGCAGTACTTC. This codes for CASMGGAGGEQYF.

V and J are TRBV30 and TRBJ2-7; no clear D. The CDR3 is 13 residues long. Germline V gene lookup returns CDR1 GTSNPN and CDR2 SVGIG (reference sequence). V gave up 2 bases and J gave up 2 bases, with 10 bases separating them. CDR3 protein: CAWSRAAAYEQYF. DNA of the CDR3: TGTGCCTGGAGTAGAGCCGCTGCCTACGAGCAGTACTTC.

The gene calls are TRBV30 and TRBJ2-7; 7 bases align to TRBD1. CDR1 is GTSNPN, CDR2 SVGIG, per germline (reference sequence). V lost 0 bases and J lost 5; bases outside the gene matches: 7. This CDR3 spans 14 amino acids. The CDR3 spells CAWSVLMTGNEQYF. The CDR3 coding sequence is TGTGCCTGGAGTGTTCTGATGACAGGGAACGAGCAGTACTTC.

V gene TRBV29-1 combines with J gene TRBJ2-1; D is perhaps TRBD2 (5 bases). Trimming pared 2 bases from V and 6 bases from J, leaving 17 bases between. CDR1 and CDR2 (germline): SQVTM, ANQGSEA. CDR3 length equals 15 residues. In DNA form, the CDR3 reads TGCAGCGTTGAACTAAGGGAGAGAGGAAGCAATGAGCAGTTCTTC. Protein product: CSVELRERGSNEQFF.

The chain has TRBV18 and TRBJ2-3, with 7 bases matching TRBD1. Germline V gene sequence: CDR1 KGHSH, CDR2 LQKENI. The CDR3 loop spans 13 amino acids. Unmatched junction bases numbered 10, after V lost 3 bases and J lost 13 bases. This CDR3 reads CASSPGKGARKYF. CDR3 nucleotides: TGTGCCAGCTCACCCGGGAAGGGGGCGCGAAAGTATTTT.

This chain joins TRBV6-5 and TRBJ1-1; D is uncertain. This CDR3 is 14 amino acids long. V was clipped by 6 bases and J by 0 bases, with 11 bases between them. Germline V gene sequence: CDR1 MNHEY, CDR2 SVGAGI. The CDR3 here is CASSHAEMNTEAFF. The CDR3, as DNA: TGTGCCAGCAGCCACGCGGAAATGAACACTGAAGCTTTCTTT.

J is TRBJ1-2 and V is TRBV12-3 or TRBV12-4; D might be TRBD1 (5 bases). The CDR3 consists of 13 residues. Trimming removed 3 bases at V and 2 bases at J, with 7 bases between. CDR3: CASSLGQNYGYTF. CDR3 nucleotides: TGTGCCAGCAGTTTGGGGCAGAACTATGGCTACACCTTC.

The gene calls are TRBV11-2 and TRBJ2-7, with no clear D. V was shortened by 0 bases and J by 6 bases, with 12 bases between the two germline ends. This CDR3 region has 14 residues. Germline CDR1 is SGHAT and CDR2 is FQNNGV. CDR3 in amino acids: CASSLDRGRGEQYF. The CDR3 coding sequence is TGTGCCAGCAGCTTAGACCGAGGCCGTGGCGAGCAGTACTTC.